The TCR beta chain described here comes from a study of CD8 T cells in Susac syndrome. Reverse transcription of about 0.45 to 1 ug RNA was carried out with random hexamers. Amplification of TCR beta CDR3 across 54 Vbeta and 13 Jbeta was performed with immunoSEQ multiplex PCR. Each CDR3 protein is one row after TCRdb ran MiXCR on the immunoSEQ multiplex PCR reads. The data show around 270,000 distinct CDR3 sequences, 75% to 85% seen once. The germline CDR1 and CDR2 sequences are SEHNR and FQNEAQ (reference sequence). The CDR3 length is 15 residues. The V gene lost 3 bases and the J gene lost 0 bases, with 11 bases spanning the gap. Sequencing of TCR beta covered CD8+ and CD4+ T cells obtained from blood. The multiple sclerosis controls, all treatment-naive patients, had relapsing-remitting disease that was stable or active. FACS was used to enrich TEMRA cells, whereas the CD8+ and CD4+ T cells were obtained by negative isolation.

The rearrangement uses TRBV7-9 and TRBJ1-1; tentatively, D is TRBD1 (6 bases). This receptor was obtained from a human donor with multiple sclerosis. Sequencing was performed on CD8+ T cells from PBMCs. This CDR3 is CASSLSPGVNTEAFF. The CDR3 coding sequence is TGTGCCAGCAGCTTGTCCCCAGGGGTGAACACTGAAGCTTTCTTT.